Only a few counts were recorded for the clone carrying this T cell receptor (beta chain). Trimming took 5 bases from V and 7 from J; bases not matched to a gene: 7. The CDR3 totals 14 residues. From germline, CDR1 is SGHVS and CDR2 FQNEAQ. MiXCR was run by TCRdb on the PCR reads, yielding one entry per CDR3 protein. The sample consists of about 90,000 distinct CDR3 sequences, about half of them appearing once. The data stem from a study of CDR3 diversity in severe acne. The rearrangement links TRBV7-8 to TRBJ1-4, with TRBD1 matching over 7 bases. Sequencing was performed on blood. The TCR sequence derives from a male donor in good health, serving as a control. The CDR3 region is CASSKRQGTEKLFF. The CDR3 DNA follows: TGTGCCAGCAGCAAAAGACAGGGTACTGAAAAACTGTTTTTT.